These T cell receptor beta chains were read from a single sample in a study of blood T cell repertoires in COVID-19. Assay used: immunoSEQ multiplex PCR; TCRdb lists only in-frame clones, some missing. Of some 220,000 clones listed, 83% are singletons. Sequencing was done on a sample of peripheral blood. The receptors were sampled from a human donor in a cohort sampled during active COVID-19. CDR3s include the opening cysteine and the closing phenylalanine or tryptophan. The order of the fields is CDR3 DNA, CDR3 protein, V gene, clone size, D gene, CDR3 length, J gene. A D gene is named only where the DNA matches it firmly. Clone size appears in some rows only: once, few, many, or a class for an expanded clone.

CDR3nt: TGTGCCAGCAGCCAAGCAGGCTCTGGAAACACCATATATTTT
CDR3aa: CASSQAGSGNTIYF
v_gene: TRBV3-1/TRBV3-2
abundance: .
d_gene: .
len: 14
j_gene: TRBJ1-3

CDR3nt: TGTGCCAGCAGTGAACATCCAGTTGGCTCAACTGAAGCTTTCTTT
CDR3aa: CASSEHPVGSTEAFF
v_gene: TRBV6-1
abundance: .
d_gene: .
len: 15
j_gene: TRBJ1-1

CDR3nt: TGTGCCAGCAGCCCCGGACAGGCGTACACCGGGGAGCTGTTTTTT
CDR3aa: CASSPGQAYTGELFF
v_gene: TRBV7-3
abundance: once
d_gene: TRBD1
len: 15
j_gene: TRBJ2-2

CDR3nt: TGTGCCATCAGTGAGTCGAAGGGACTAGCTTCCTACGAGCAGTACTTC
CDR3aa: CAISESKGLASYEQYF
v_gene: TRBV10-3
abundance: few
d_gene: TRBD2
len: 16
j_gene: TRBJ2-7

CDR3nt: TGTGCCTGGAGTGTCCGCGGGGATTCACCCCTCCACTTT
CDR3aa: CAWSVRGDSPLHF
v_gene: TRBV30
abundance: .
d_gene: .
len: 13
j_gene: TRBJ1-6

CDR3nt: TGTGCCAGCAGCCTCTCGGGGGATGAGCAGTTCTTC
CDR3aa: CASSLSGDEQFF
v_gene: TRBV7-6
abundance: .
d_gene: .
len: 12
j_gene: TRBJ2-1

CDR3nt: TGTGCCAGCGCCAAAGCGGGTCCCTTTGGTGGTACGCAGTATTTT
CDR3aa: CASAKAGPFGGTQYF
v_gene: TRBV5-4
abundance: few
d_gene: .
len: 15
j_gene: TRBJ2-3

CDR3nt: TGTGCCAGCGGGAGAGGATACGAGCAGTACTTC
CDR3aa: CASGRGYEQYF
v_gene: TRBV19
abundance: once
d_gene: .
len: 11
j_gene: TRBJ2-7

CDR3nt: TGTGCCAGCAGCCTGGCCCCCCGGCAGGGGGGAGATACGCAGTATTTT
CDR3aa: CASSLAPRQGGDTQYF
v_gene: TRBV28
abundance: once
d_gene: .
len: 16
j_gene: TRBJ2-3

CDR3nt: TGTGCCAGCAGACCTCGGCTCGGACTAGCGACCTCTGGGGCCAACGTCCTGACTTTC
CDR3aa: CASRPRLGLATSGANVLTF
v_gene: TRBV11-2
abundance: .
d_gene: TRBD2
len: 19
j_gene: TRBJ2-6

CDR3nt: TGTGCCTGGAGGACTCGAGGCACCGGGGAGCTGTTTTTT
CDR3aa: CAWRTRGTGELFF
v_gene: TRBV30
abundance: .
d_gene: .
len: 13
j_gene: TRBJ2-2

CDR3nt: TGCGCCAGCAGCTCCTCAGGACAGGGGAACAACGGCTATGGCTACACCTTC
CDR3aa: CASSSSGQGNNGYGYTF
v_gene: TRBV5-1
abundance: .
d_gene: TRBD1
len: 17
j_gene: TRBJ1-2

CDR3nt: TGTGCCAGCACTTCCAGGGATACTGAAGCTTTCTTT
CDR3aa: CASTSRDTEAFF
v_gene: TRBV7-6
abundance: .
d_gene: .
len: 12
j_gene: TRBJ1-1

CDR3nt: TGTGCCAGCAGCCATACTCAGGGTTGGGGTCAGCCCCAGCATTTT
CDR3aa: CASSHTQGWGQPQHF
v_gene: TRBV5-6
abundance: .
d_gene: .
len: 15
j_gene: TRBJ1-5

CDR3nt: TGTGCCAGCAGAGCTACGGAGACCCAGTACTTC
CDR3aa: CASRATETQYF
v_gene: TRBV11-2
abundance: .
d_gene: .
len: 11
j_gene: TRBJ2-5